What follows describes a single T cell receptor (beta chain). What it recognizes is unknown. A much bigger clone sits one base away, suggesting this may be a read error. The entry originates in a study of blood T cells in healthy people across ages. Study-level background: Template switching caught about one barcoded beta molecule for each two T cells. Findings and limits, study-wide: Total diversity from one million sequenced T cells was likely underestimated.

V was clipped by 4 bases and J by 5 bases; unmatched bases: 15. The germline CDR1 and CDR2 sequences are MNHEY and SVGEGT. CDR3 length: 20 amino acids. A second 7 to 11 cycle PCR used barcoded and J-beta primers. Researchers report that a template-switch adaptor with 12 random nucleotides tagged each cDNA molecule. Sequencing recovered at least 2.5 million CDR3-containing paired-end reads from each sample. TCRdb analysed the 5' RACE reads with MiXCR anew, one entry per CDR3 protein. Altogether over 600,000 distinct CDR3 sequences are present, 35% to 50% being singletons, with the ten largest covering 18%.

The rearrangement links TRBV6-2 or TRBV6-3 to TRBJ2-3; TRBD2 aligns across 16 bases. The specimen was blood. This clonotype was obtained from a man older than 75 in good health. The CDR3 sequence: CASSFLQTGTSGRVEDTQYF. The CDR3 coding sequence is TGTGCCAGCAGTTTTCTACAGACCGGGACTAGCGGGAGGGTCGAAGATACGCAGTATTTT.